This TCR beta chain originates from a study of blood T cell repertoires in COVID-19. Study overall: T cells, B-cell-depleted T cells, or PBMCs provided the cDNA or gDNA that served as material.

The repertoire was sequenced with immunoSEQ multiplex PCR; TCRdb's copy has only in-frame clones and lacks some. The data show about 260,000 clones, with 88% seen just once and approximately 0.7% held by the top ten. The CDR3 runs to 14 residues. Germline CDR1 reads SQVTM; CDR2 reads ANQGSEA. V was clipped by 0 bases and J by 4 bases, with 12 bases between them. In its sample, this clone was seen many times. The sequenced material came from peripheral blood. The J gene is TRBJ1-2, the V gene TRBV29-1; TRBD1 might be the D (5 bases). This TCR was recovered from a human donor in a cohort sampled during active COVID-19. The CDR3 DNA follows: TGCAGCGTTGAAGAGGGGGGGACTCTCTATGGCTACACCTTC. Translation gives CSVEEGGTLYGYTF. Full variable domain (outside the CDR3, taken from reference TRBV29-1 and TRBJ1-2): SAVISQKPSRDICQRGTSLTIQCQVDSQVTMMFWYRQQPGQSLTLIATANQGSEATYESGFVIDKFPISRPNLTFSTLTVSNMSPEDSSIYLCSVEEGGTLYGYTFGSGTRLTVV.